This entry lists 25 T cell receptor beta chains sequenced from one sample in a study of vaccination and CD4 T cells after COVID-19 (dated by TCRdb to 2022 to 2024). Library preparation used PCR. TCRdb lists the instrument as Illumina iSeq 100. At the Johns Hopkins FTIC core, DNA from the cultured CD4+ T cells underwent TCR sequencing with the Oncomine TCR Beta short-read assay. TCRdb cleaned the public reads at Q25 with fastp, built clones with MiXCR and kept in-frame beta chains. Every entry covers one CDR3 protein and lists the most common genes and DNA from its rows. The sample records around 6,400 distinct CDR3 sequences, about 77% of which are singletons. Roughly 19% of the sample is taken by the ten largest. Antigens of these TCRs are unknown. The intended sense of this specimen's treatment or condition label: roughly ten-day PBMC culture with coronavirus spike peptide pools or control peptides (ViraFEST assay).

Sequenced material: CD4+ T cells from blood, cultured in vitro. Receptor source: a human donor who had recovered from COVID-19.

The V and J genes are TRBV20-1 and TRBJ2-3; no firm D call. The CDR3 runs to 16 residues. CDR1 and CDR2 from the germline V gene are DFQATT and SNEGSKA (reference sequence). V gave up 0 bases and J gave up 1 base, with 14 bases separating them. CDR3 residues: CSARDAPSRRTDTQYF. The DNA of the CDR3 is TGCAGTGCTAGAGATGCCCCTTCCAGACGCACAGATACGCAGTATTTT.

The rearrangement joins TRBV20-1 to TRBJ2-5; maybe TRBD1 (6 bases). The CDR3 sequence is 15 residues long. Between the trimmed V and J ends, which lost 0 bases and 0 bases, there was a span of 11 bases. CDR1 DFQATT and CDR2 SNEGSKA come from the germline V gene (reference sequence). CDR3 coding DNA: TGCAGTGCTAGAGATGGCGACAGGTACCAAGAGACCCAGTACTTC. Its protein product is CSARDGDRYQETQYF.

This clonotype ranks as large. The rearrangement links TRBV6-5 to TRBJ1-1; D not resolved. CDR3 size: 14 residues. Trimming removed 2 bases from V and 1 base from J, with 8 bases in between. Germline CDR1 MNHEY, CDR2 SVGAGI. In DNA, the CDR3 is TGTGCCAGCAGTTACGCAGACGAGAACACTGAAGCTTTCTTT. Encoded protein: CASSYADENTEAFF.

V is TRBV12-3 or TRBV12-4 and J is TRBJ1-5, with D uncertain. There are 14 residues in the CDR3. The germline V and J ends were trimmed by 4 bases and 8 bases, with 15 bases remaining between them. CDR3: CASSSTSPNEPQHF. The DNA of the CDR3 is TGTGCCAGCAGTTCGACTTCCCCAAATGAGCCCCAGCATTTT.

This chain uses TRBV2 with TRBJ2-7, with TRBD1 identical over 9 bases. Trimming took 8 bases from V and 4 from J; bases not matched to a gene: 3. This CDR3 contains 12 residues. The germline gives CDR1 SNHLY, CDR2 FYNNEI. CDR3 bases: TGTGCCAGCCGGACAGGGGAGTACGAGCAGTACTTC. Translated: CASRTGEYEQYF.

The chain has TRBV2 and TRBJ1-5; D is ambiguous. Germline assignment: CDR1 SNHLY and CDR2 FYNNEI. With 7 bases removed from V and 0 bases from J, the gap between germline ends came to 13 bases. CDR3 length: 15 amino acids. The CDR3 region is CASKFGLYSNQPQHF. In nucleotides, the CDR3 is TGTGCCAGCAAATTCGGGCTGTATAGCAATCAGCCCCAGCATTTT. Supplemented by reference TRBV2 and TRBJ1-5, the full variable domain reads EPEVTQTPSHQVTQMGQEVILRCVPISNHLYFYWYRQILGQKVEFLVSFYNNEISEKSEIFDDQFSVERPDGSNFTLKIRSTKLEDSAMYFCASKFGLYSNQPQHFGDGTRLSIL.

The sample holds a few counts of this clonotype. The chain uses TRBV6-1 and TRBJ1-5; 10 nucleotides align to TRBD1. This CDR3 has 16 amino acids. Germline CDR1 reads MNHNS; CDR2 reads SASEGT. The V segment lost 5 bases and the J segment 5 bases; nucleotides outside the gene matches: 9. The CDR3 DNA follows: TGTGCCAGCAGTCCTCCCGGGACAGGGGATCATCAGCCCCAGCATTTT. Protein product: CASSPPGTGDHQPQHF.

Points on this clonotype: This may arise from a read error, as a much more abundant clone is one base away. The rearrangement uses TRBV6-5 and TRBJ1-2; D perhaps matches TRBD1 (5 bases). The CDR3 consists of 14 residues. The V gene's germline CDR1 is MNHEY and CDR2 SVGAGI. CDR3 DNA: TGTGCCAGCAGTTACCCCTCAGGGACCGGTGGCTGCACCTTC. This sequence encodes CASSYPSGTGGCTF.

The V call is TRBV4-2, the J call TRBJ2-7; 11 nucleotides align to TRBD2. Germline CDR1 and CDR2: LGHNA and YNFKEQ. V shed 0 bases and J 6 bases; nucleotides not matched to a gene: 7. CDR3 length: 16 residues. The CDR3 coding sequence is TGTGCCAGCAGCCAAGATCTTCGGCTAGCGGGGGGCGAGCAGTACTTC. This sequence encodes CASSQDLRLAGGEQYF.

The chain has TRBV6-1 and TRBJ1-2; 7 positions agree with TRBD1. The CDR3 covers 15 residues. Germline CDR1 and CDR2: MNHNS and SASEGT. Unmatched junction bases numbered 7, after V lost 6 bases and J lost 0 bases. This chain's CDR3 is CASRSGTAANYGYTF. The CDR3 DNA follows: TGTGCCAGCAGGTCTGGGACAGCGGCTAACTATGGCTACACCTTC.

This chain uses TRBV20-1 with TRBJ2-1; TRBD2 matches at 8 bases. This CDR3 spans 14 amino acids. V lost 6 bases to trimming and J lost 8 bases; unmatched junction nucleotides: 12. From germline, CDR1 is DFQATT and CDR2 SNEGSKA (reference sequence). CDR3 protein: CSAHLAGPGDEQFF. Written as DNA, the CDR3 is TGCAGTGCGCATTTAGCGGGGCCTGGGGATGAGCAGTTCTTC.

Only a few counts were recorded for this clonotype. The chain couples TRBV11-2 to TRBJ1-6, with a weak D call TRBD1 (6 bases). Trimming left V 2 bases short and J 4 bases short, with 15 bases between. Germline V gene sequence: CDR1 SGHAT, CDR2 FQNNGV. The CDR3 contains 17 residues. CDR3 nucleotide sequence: TGTGCCAGCAGCTTATGGTCGACAGGAACTTATAATTCACCCCTCCACTTT. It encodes CASSLWSTGTYNSPLHF. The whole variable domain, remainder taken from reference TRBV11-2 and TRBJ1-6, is EAGVAQSPRYKIIEKRQSVAFWCNPISGHATLYWYQQILGQGPKLLIQFQNNGVVDDSQLPKDRFSAERLKGVDSTLKIQPAKLEDSAVYLCASSLWSTGTYNSPLHFGNGTRLTVT.

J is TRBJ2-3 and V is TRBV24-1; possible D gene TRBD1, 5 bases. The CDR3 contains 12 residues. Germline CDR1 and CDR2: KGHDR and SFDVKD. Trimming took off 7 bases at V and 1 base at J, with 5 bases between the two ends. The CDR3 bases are TGTGCCACCAGCAGGGGCACAGATACGCAGTATTTT. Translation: CATSRGTDTQYF.

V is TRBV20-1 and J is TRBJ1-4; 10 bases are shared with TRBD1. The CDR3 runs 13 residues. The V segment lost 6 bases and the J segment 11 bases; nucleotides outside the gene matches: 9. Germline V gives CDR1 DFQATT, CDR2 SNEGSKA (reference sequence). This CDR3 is CSAPDRGLGKLFF. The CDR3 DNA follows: TGCAGTGCACCAGACAGGGGGCTAGGGAAACTGTTTTTT.

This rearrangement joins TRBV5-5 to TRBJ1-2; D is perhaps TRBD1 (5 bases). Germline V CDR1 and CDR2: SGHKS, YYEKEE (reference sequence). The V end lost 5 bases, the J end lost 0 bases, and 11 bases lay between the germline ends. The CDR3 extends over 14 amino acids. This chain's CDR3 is CASRRTYANYGYTF. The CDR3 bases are TGTGCCAGCAGGAGGACATACGCTAACTATGGCTACACCTTC.

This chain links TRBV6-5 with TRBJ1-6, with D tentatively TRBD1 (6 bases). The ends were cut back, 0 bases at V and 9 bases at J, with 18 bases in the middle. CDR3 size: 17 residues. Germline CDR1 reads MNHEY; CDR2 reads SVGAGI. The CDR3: CASSYSGHQGNGSPLHF. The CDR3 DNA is TGTGCCAGCAGTTACTCTGGACACCAGGGGAATGGTTCACCCCTCCACTTT.

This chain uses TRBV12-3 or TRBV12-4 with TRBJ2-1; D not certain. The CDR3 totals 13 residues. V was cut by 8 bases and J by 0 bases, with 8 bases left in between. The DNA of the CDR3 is TGTGCCAGCCTGGGCTACTCCTACAATGAGCAGTTCTTC. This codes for CASLGYSYNEQFF.

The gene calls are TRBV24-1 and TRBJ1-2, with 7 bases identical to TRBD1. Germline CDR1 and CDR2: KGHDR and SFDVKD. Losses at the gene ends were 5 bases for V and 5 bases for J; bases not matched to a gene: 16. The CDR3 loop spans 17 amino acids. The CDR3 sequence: CATSAGTAGGFSYGYTF. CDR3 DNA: TGTGCCACCAGTGCCGGGACAGCGGGTGGATTTTCGTATGGCTACACCTTC.

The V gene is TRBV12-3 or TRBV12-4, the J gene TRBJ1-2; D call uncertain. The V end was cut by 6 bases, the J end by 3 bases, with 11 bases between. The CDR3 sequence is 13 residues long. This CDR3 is CASRVGMDYGYTF. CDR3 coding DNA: TGTGCCAGCAGAGTGGGAATGGACTATGGCTACACCTTC.

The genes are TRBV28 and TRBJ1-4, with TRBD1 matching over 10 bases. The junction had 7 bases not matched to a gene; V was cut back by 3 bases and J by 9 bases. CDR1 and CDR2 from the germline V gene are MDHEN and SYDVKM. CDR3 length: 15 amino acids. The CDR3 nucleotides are TGTGCCAGCAGTTTTTGGGACAGGGGTAGGAAAAAACTGTTTTTT. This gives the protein CASSFWDRGRKKLFF.

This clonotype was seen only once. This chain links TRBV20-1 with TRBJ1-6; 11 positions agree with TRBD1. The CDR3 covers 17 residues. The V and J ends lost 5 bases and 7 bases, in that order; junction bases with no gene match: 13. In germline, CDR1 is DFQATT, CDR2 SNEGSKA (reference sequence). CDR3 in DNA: TGCAGTGCTCGGAAGGCGGACAGGGGGCTAGGAAATTCACCCCTCCACTTT. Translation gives CSARKADRGLGNSPLHF.

This CDR3 is CASSYDRGLNQPQHF. CDR3 DNA: TGTGCCAGCAGTTACGACAGGGGCCTCAATCAGCCCCAGCATTTT. The chain joins TRBV6-2 or TRBV6-3 to TRBJ1-5, with 8 bases identical to TRBD1. The V segment lost 2 bases and the J segment 3 bases; nucleotides outside the gene matches: 3. CDR1 and CDR2 (germline): MNHEY, SVGEGT. The CDR3 extends over 15 amino acids.

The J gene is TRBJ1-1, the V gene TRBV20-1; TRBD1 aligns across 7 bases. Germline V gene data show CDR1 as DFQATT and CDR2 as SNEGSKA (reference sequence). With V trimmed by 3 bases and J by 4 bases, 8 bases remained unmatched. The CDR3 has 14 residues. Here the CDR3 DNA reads TGCAGTGCTAGGGGCCCCGCAGGGGGCACTGAAGCTTTCTTT. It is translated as CSARGPAGGTEAFF.

The CDR3 spells CASSLARNTEAFF. For the CDR3, the DNA is TGTGCCAGCAGTTTAGCCAGGAACACTGAAGCTTTCTTT. The chain joins TRBV27 to TRBJ1-1; D ambiguous. The CDR3 totals 13 residues. V gave up 2 bases and J gave up 1 base, with 5 bases separating them. Germline V gene data show CDR1 as MNHEY and CDR2 as SMNVEV (reference sequence).

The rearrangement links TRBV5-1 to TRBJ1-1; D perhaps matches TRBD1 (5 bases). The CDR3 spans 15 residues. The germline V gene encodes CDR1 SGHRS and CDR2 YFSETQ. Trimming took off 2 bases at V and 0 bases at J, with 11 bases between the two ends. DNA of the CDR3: TGCGCCAGCAGCTTCGGGGCAGCTATGAACACTGAAGCTTTCTTT. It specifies CASSFGAAMNTEAFF.